A selection of T cell receptor beta chains follows, all from one sample in a study of blood T cell repertoires in COVID-19. Sequencing used immunoSEQ multiplex PCR; TCRdb keeps in-frame clones, though not all of them. The table includes 180,000 or so clones, 80% to 85% detected once. Sequenced input: PBMCs or T cells enriched from blood (not recorded which). The receptor set was obtained from a middle-aged man who had recovered from COVID-19. CDR3s include the opening cysteine and the closing phenylalanine or tryptophan. The order of the fields is J gene, D gene, V gene, clone size, CDR3 length, CDR3 protein, CDR3 DNA. A D gene is named only where the DNA matches it firmly. Rows may omit the clone size; those that give it use once, few, many or a size class.

j_call: TRBJ1-4; d_call: TRBD1; v_call: TRBV6-1; clone_size: once; cdr3_length: 19; cdr3_aa: CASSAHRDRGHWTNEKLFF; cdr3_nt: TGTGCCAGCAGTGCGCACCGGGACAGGGGGCATTGGACTAATGAAAAACTGTTTTTT
j_call: TRBJ1-2; d_call: .; v_call: TRBV7-2; clone_size: few; cdr3_length: 13; cdr3_aa: CASSFNGRVGYTF; cdr3_nt: TGTGCCAGCAGCTTCAACGGGAGGGTGGGCTACACCTTC
j_call: TRBJ2-3; d_call: TRBD2; v_call: TRBV5-1; clone_size: .; cdr3_length: 15; cdr3_aa: CASSLGQRGTDTQYF; cdr3_nt: TGCGCCAGCAGCTTAGGCCAGCGGGGGACAGATACGCAGTATTTT
j_call: TRBJ1-2; d_call: .; v_call: TRBV5-1; clone_size: .; cdr3_length: 18; cdr3_aa: CASSSSRIRDWETYGYTF; cdr3_nt: TGCGCCAGCAGCTCATCCAGGATTCGGGACTGGGAAACCTATGGCTACACCTTC
j_call: TRBJ1-3; d_call: TRBD1; v_call: TRBV5-1; clone_size: .; cdr3_length: 15; cdr3_aa: CASSFTGQGRNTIYF; cdr3_nt: TGCGCCAGCAGCTTCACGGGACAGGGGCGAAACACCATATATTTT
j_call: TRBJ2-1; d_call: .; v_call: TRBV5-1; clone_size: .; cdr3_length: 14; cdr3_aa: CASSPGQAYNEQFF; cdr3_nt: TGCGCCAGCAGCCCGGGACAAGCTTACAATGAGCAGTTCTTC
j_call: TRBJ1-1; d_call: .; v_call: TRBV18; clone_size: .; cdr3_length: 13; cdr3_aa: CASSPPNGNEAFF; cdr3_nt: TGTGCCAGCTCACCACCTAACGGGAATGAAGCTTTCTTT
j_call: TRBJ2-3; d_call: TRBD1; v_call: TRBV2; clone_size: .; cdr3_length: 15; cdr3_aa: CASSEGTGRTDTQYF; cdr3_nt: TGTGCCAGCAGTGAAGGGACAGGTCGCACAGATACGCAGTATTTT
j_call: TRBJ2-5; d_call: TRBD1; v_call: TRBV5-6; clone_size: .; cdr3_length: 16; cdr3_aa: CASSLTGQGAGETQYF; cdr3_nt: TGTGCCAGCAGCCTAACGGGACAGGGGGCCGGAGAGACCCAGTACTTC
j_call: TRBJ2-1; d_call: TRBD2; v_call: TRBV4-2; clone_size: .; cdr3_length: 17; cdr3_aa: CASSQGTSGGTYNEQFF; cdr3_nt: TGTGCCAGCAGCCAGGGGACTAGCGGGGGTACCTACAATGAGCAGTTCTTC
j_call: TRBJ1-2; d_call: TRBD1; v_call: TRBV5-1; clone_size: .; cdr3_length: 15; cdr3_aa: CASSQGQSSVDGYTF; cdr3_nt: TGCGCCAGCAGCCAGGGACAGTCCTCGGTAGATGGCTACACCTTC
j_call: TRBJ1-1; d_call: .; v_call: TRBV4-1; clone_size: .; cdr3_length: 19; cdr3_aa: CASSQDTGQGRVLHTEAFF; cdr3_nt: TGCGCCAGCAGCCAAGATACAGGGCAGGGTAGGGTTTTACACACTGAAGCTTTCTTT
j_call: TRBJ1-1; d_call: .; v_call: TRBV4-2; clone_size: .; cdr3_length: 15; cdr3_aa: CASSQDQGRNTEAFF; cdr3_nt: TGTGCCAGCAGCCAAGATCAGGGGAGGAACACTGAAGCTTTCTTT
j_call: TRBJ2-3; d_call: TRBD1; v_call: TRBV5-6; clone_size: .; cdr3_length: 15; cdr3_aa: CASSSPGQGLHTQYF; cdr3_nt: TGTGCCAGCAGCTCCCCGGGACAGGGATTACATACGCAGTATTTT
j_call: TRBJ2-4; d_call: .; v_call: TRBV19; clone_size: .; cdr3_length: 15; cdr3_aa: CASSTPDGVKNIQYF; cdr3_nt: TGTGCCAGTAGTACGCCCGACGGAGTAAAAAACATTCAGTACTTC
j_call: TRBJ2-2; d_call: .; v_call: TRBV13; clone_size: .; cdr3_length: 12; cdr3_aa: CASSERSGELFF; cdr3_nt: TGTGCCAGCAGCGAGCGGTCCGGGGAGCTGTTTTTT
j_call: TRBJ1-1; d_call: TRBD1; v_call: TRBV28; clone_size: few; cdr3_length: 14; cdr3_aa: CASSSTGGSTEAFF; cdr3_nt: TGTGCCAGCAGCTCTACAGGGGGCAGCACTGAAGCTTTCTTT
j_call: TRBJ2-3; d_call: .; v_call: TRBV5-4; clone_size: .; cdr3_length: 18; cdr3_aa: CASSFEHEWEVPTDTQYF; cdr3_nt: TGTGCCAGCAGCTTTGAGCACGAGTGGGAGGTTCCCACAGATACGCAGTATTTT
j_call: TRBJ2-3; d_call: TRBD1; v_call: TRBV5-6; clone_size: .; cdr3_length: 15; cdr3_aa: CASSSEGAGRDTQYF; cdr3_nt: TGTGCCAGCAGCTCCGAGGGGGCAGGGCGAGATACGCAGTATTTT
j_call: TRBJ1-5; d_call: .; v_call: TRBV6-2/TRBV6-3; clone_size: .; cdr3_length: 17; cdr3_aa: CASSYSAGFYSNQPQHF; cdr3_nt: TGTGCCAGCAGTTACTCCGCAGGGTTTTACAGCAATCAGCCCCAGCATTTT
j_call: TRBJ1-1; d_call: .; v_call: TRBV12-3/TRBV12-4; clone_size: few; cdr3_length: 13; cdr3_aa: CASSPTGNTEAFF; cdr3_nt: TGTGCCAGCAGTCCGACGGGAAACACTGAAGCTTTCTTT
j_call: TRBJ1-5; d_call: .; v_call: TRBV28; clone_size: .; cdr3_length: 15; cdr3_aa: CASSQAYRDNQPQHF; cdr3_nt: TGTGCCAGCAGCCAAGCGTACAGGGACAATCAGCCCCAGCATTTT
j_call: TRBJ1-1; d_call: .; v_call: TRBV6-4; clone_size: once; cdr3_length: 14; cdr3_aa: CASSADIGGTEAFF; cdr3_nt: TGTGCCAGCAGTGCTGACATCGGAGGCACTGAAGCTTTCTTT
j_call: TRBJ2-7; d_call: .; v_call: TRBV6-5; clone_size: many; cdr3_length: 13; cdr3_aa: CASSTPPFTEQYF; cdr3_nt: TGTGCCAGCAGTACTCCTCCCTTTACCGAGCAGTACTTC
j_call: TRBJ2-5; d_call: TRBD1; v_call: TRBV6-5; clone_size: .; cdr3_length: 14; cdr3_aa: CASSGQGSRETQYF; cdr3_nt: TGTGCCAGCAGCGGACAGGGGTCGAGGGAGACCCAGTACTTC
j_call: TRBJ1-2; d_call: .; v_call: TRBV6-4; clone_size: .; cdr3_length: 12; cdr3_aa: CASSAQGSGYTF; cdr3_nt: TGTGCCAGCAGTGCACAGGGTTCCGGCTACACCTTC
j_call: TRBJ2-2; d_call: .; v_call: TRBV19; clone_size: .; cdr3_length: 16; cdr3_aa: CASTGIGQGLTGELFF; cdr3_nt: TGTGCCAGTACAGGAATAGGGCAGGGCCTCACCGGGGAGCTGTTTTTT
j_call: TRBJ2-7; d_call: TRBD2; v_call: TRBV9; clone_size: .; cdr3_length: 17; cdr3_aa: CASSPGLAGASSYEQYF; cdr3_nt: TGTGCCAGCAGCCCCGGACTAGCGGGGGCCAGCTCCTACGAGCAGTACTTC
j_call: TRBJ2-7; d_call: .; v_call: TRBV6-2/TRBV6-3; clone_size: .; cdr3_length: 13; cdr3_aa: CASSPQGPGQQYF; cdr3_nt: TGTGCCAGCAGTCCACAGGGCCCGGGGCAGCAGTACTTC
j_call: TRBJ1-2; d_call: .; v_call: TRBV12-3/TRBV12-4; clone_size: .; cdr3_length: 13; cdr3_aa: CASSFYRDDGYTF; cdr3_nt: TGTGCCAGCAGTTTCTACAGGGACGATGGCTACACCTTC
j_call: TRBJ1-2; d_call: .; v_call: TRBV29-1; clone_size: .; cdr3_length: 11; cdr3_aa: CSVEGQDGYTF; cdr3_nt: TGCAGCGTTGAGGGGCAGGATGGCTACACCTTC
j_call: TRBJ2-5; d_call: .; v_call: TRBV28; clone_size: .; cdr3_length: 11; cdr3_aa: CASEQRETQYF; cdr3_nt: TGTGCCAGTGAACAACGAGAGACCCAGTACTTC
j_call: TRBJ1-1; d_call: TRBD1; v_call: TRBV6-5; clone_size: .; cdr3_length: 12; cdr3_aa: CASIHGTGEAFF; cdr3_nt: TGTGCCAGCATCCACGGGACAGGGGAAGCTTTCTTT
j_call: TRBJ1-2; d_call: TRBD1; v_call: TRBV4-2; clone_size: .; cdr3_length: 15; cdr3_aa: CASSPDQQGIYGYTF; cdr3_nt: TGTGCCAGCAGCCCGGATCAACAGGGGATCTATGGCTACACCTTC
j_call: TRBJ1-1; d_call: .; v_call: TRBV12-3/TRBV12-4; clone_size: .; cdr3_length: 12; cdr3_aa: CASWQQGTEAFF; cdr3_nt: TGTGCCAGCTGGCAACAGGGAACTGAAGCTTTCTTT
j_call: TRBJ2-2; d_call: TRBD1; v_call: TRBV28; clone_size: .; cdr3_length: 16; cdr3_aa: CASSLWDRVNTGELFF; cdr3_nt: TGTGCCAGCAGTTTATGGGACAGGGTGAACACCGGGGAGCTGTTTTTT
j_call: TRBJ1-6; d_call: TRBD1; v_call: TRBV13; clone_size: .; cdr3_length: 15; cdr3_aa: CASSTGGGNNSPLHF; cdr3_nt: TGTGCCAGCAGTACAGGGGGAGGTAATAATTCACCCCTCCACTTT
j_call: TRBJ1-1; d_call: TRBD1; v_call: TRBV29-1; clone_size: once; cdr3_length: 14; cdr3_aa: CSAVPGQGLTEAFF; cdr3_nt: TGCAGCGCGGTCCCGGGACAGGGACTGACTGAAGCTTTCTTT
j_call: TRBJ1-2; d_call: TRBD1; v_call: TRBV28; clone_size: .; cdr3_length: 14; cdr3_aa: CASSLGTGTYGYTF; cdr3_nt: TGTGCCAGCAGTTTGGGGACAGGGACCTATGGCTACACCTTC
j_call: TRBJ2-5; d_call: TRBD2; v_call: TRBV5-1; clone_size: .; cdr3_length: 16; cdr3_aa: CASSAAAGVVQETQYF; cdr3_nt: TGCGCCAGCAGCGCCGCGGCGGGGGTGGTCCAAGAGACCCAGTACTTC
j_call: TRBJ2-5; d_call: .; v_call: TRBV19; clone_size: .; cdr3_length: 15; cdr3_aa: CASRRSEGPPETQYF; cdr3_nt: TGTGCCAGTAGGCGTTCGGAGGGGCCGCCAGAGACCCAGTACTTC
j_call: TRBJ1-6; d_call: .; v_call: TRBV21-1; clone_size: .; cdr3_length: 20; cdr3_aa: CASRNAFPGHHLPEASPLHF; cdr3_nt: TGTGCCAGCAGGAACGCCTTCCCGGGACACCACCTCCCCGAGGCTTCACCCCTCCACTTT
j_call: TRBJ2-1; d_call: .; v_call: TRBV5-6; clone_size: .; cdr3_length: 15; cdr3_aa: CASSLQAGFNNEQFF; cdr3_nt: TGTGCCAGCAGCTTGCAGGCAGGGTTCAACAATGAGCAGTTCTTC
j_call: TRBJ2-7; d_call: TRBD2; v_call: TRBV24-1; clone_size: .; cdr3_length: 16; cdr3_aa: CATSDSGGGASWEQYF; cdr3_nt: TGTGCCACCAGTGACTCCGGGGGGGGTGCGTCATGGGAGCAGTACTTC
j_call: TRBJ1-1; d_call: .; v_call: TRBV6-4; clone_size: few; cdr3_length: 13; cdr3_aa: CASSDSMNTEAFF; cdr3_nt: TGTGCCAGCAGTGACTCTATGAACACTGAAGCTTTCTTT
j_call: TRBJ2-3; d_call: .; v_call: TRBV30; clone_size: once; cdr3_length: 15; cdr3_aa: CAWSTGPPSTDTQYF; cdr3_nt: TGTGCCTGGAGTACAGGGCCGCCTAGCACAGATACGCAGTATTTT
j_call: TRBJ1-1; d_call: .; v_call: TRBV29-1; clone_size: .; cdr3_length: 12; cdr3_aa: CSVEPQGTRAFF; cdr3_nt: TGCAGCGTTGAGCCTCAGGGGACCCGAGCTTTCTTT
j_call: TRBJ2-7; d_call: .; v_call: TRBV27; clone_size: .; cdr3_length: 16; cdr3_aa: CASSWEGGHPPYEQYF; cdr3_nt: TGTGCCAGCAGTTGGGAGGGGGGACACCCTCCCTACGAGCAGTACTTC
j_call: TRBJ1-2; d_call: .; v_call: TRBV6-5; clone_size: once; cdr3_length: 16; cdr3_aa: CASSYSLIGGRRGYTF; cdr3_nt: TGTGCCAGCAGTTACAGTCTTATCGGGGGGCGACGTGGCTACACCTTC
j_call: TRBJ1-1; d_call: TRBD1; v_call: TRBV7-9; clone_size: .; cdr3_length: 12; cdr3_aa: CASTWTGDEAFF; cdr3_nt: TGTGCCAGCACCTGGACAGGGGATGAAGCTTTCTTT
j_call: TRBJ2-1; d_call: TRBD2; v_call: TRBV5-1; clone_size: .; cdr3_length: 16; cdr3_aa: CASTDGGGKTNNEQFF; cdr3_nt: TGCGCCAGCACCGACGGCGGGGGAAAGACGAACAATGAGCAGTTCTTC
j_call: TRBJ1-1; d_call: .; v_call: TRBV28; clone_size: once; cdr3_length: 17; cdr3_aa: CASLAREGGTGKAEAFF; cdr3_nt: TGTGCCAGCCTGGCCAGGGAAGGGGGTACAGGAAAGGCTGAAGCTTTCTTT
j_call: TRBJ1-2; d_call: TRBD1; v_call: TRBV5-4; clone_size: .; cdr3_length: 15; cdr3_aa: CASSLGQGTHYGYTF; cdr3_nt: TGTGCCAGCAGCTTAGGACAGGGGACACACTATGGCTACACCTTC
j_call: TRBJ1-2; d_call: .; v_call: TRBV9; clone_size: .; cdr3_length: 14; cdr3_aa: CASSVNTENYGYTF; cdr3_nt: TGTGCCAGCAGCGTTAACACAGAAAACTATGGCTACACCTTC
j_call: TRBJ1-2; d_call: .; v_call: TRBV4-1; clone_size: .; cdr3_length: 19; cdr3_aa: CASSQEAMRPRGVNYGYTF; cdr3_nt: TGCGCCAGCAGCCAAGAGGCTATGCGCCCCAGGGGAGTAAACTATGGCTACACCTTC